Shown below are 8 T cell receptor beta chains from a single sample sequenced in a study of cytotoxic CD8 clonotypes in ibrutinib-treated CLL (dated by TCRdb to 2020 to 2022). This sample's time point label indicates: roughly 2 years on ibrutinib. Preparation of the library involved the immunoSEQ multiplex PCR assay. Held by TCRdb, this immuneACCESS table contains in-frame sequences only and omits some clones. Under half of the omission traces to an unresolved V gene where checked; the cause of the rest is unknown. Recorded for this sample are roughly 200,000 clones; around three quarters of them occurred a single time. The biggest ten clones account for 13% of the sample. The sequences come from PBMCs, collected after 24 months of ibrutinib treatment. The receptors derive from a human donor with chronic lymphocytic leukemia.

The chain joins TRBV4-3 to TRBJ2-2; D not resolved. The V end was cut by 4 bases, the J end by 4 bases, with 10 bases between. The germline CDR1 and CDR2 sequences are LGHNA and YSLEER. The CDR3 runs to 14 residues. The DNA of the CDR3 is TGCGCCAGCAGCCCATTTAAAACCACCGGGGAGCTGTTTTTT. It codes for CASSPFKTTGELFF.

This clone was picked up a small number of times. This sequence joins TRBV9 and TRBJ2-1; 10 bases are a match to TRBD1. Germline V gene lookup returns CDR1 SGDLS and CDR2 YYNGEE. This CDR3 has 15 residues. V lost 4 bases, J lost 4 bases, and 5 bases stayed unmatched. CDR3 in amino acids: CASSFRDRGYNEQFF. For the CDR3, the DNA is TGTGCCAGCAGCTTCCGGGACAGGGGTTACAATGAGCAGTTCTTC.

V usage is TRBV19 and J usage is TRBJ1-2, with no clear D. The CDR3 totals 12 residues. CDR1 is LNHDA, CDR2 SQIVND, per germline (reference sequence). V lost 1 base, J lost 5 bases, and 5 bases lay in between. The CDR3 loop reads CASSIGPYGYTF. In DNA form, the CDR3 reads TGTGCCAGTAGTATAGGTCCGTATGGCTACACCTTC. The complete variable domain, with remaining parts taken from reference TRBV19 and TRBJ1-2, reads DGGITQSPKYLFRKEGQNVTLSCEQNLNHDAMYWYRQDPGQGLRLIYYSQIVNDFQKGDIAEGYSVSREKKESFPLTVTSAQKNPTAFYLCASSIGPYGYTFGSGTRLTVV.

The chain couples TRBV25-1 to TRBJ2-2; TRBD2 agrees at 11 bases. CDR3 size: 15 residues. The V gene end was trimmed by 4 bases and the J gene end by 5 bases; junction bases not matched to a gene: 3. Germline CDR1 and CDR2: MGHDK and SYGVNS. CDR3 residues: CASSARTSGTGELFF. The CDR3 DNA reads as TGTGCCAGCAGTGCCCGGACTAGCGGGACCGGGGAGCTGTTTTTT.

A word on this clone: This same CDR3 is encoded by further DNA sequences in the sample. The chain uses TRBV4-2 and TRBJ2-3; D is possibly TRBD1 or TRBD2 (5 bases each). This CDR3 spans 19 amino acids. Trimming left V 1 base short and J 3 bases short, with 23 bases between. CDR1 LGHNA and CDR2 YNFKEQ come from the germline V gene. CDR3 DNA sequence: TGTGCCAGCAGCCAAGTCCCCGGGGCTAGTGGGATTCATACAGATACGCAGTATTTT. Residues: CASSQVPGASGIHTDTQYF.

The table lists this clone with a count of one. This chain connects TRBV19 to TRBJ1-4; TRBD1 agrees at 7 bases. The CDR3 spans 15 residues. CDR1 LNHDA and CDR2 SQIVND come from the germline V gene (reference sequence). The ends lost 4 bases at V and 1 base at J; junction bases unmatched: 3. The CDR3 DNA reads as TGTGCCAGTAGTAGCTACAGGGGAACTAATGAAAAACTGTTTTTT. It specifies CASSSYRGTNEKLFF.

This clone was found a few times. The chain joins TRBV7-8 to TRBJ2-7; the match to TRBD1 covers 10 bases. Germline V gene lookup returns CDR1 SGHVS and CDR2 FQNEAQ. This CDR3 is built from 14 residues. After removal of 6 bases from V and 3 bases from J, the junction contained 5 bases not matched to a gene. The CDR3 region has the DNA TGTGCCAGCAGACCGGGGACAGGGGACTACGAGCAGTACTTC. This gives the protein CASRPGTGDYEQYF. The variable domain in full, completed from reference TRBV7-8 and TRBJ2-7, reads GAGVSQSPRYKVAKRGQDVALRCDPISGHVSLFWYQQALGQGPEFLTYFQNEAQLDKSGLPSDRFFAERPEGSVSTLKIQRTQQEDSAVYLCASRPGTGDYEQYFGPGTRLTVT.

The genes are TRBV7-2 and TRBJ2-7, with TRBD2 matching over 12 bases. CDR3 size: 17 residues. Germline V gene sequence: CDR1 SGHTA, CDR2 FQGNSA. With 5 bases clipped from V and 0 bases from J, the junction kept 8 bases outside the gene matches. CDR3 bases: TGTGCCAGCAGCCACAGACTAGCGGGAGTTCCCTCCTACGAGCAGTACTTC. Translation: CASSHRLAGVPSYEQYF.